Listed below are T cell receptor beta chains from one sample, sequenced in a study of blood T cell repertoires in COVID-19. Profiled with immunoSEQ multiplex PCR; TCRdb holds only in-frame clones, not every one. This table has around 150,000 clones, roughly 82% appearing once. The sequenced material came from peripheral blood. The receptors were gathered from a woman aged 40 to 50 with COVID-19, enrolled during active disease. Both conserved end residues are part of each CDR3. Clone size, where shown, is once, few, many, or a class for clones that have expanded.

V: TRBV2; size: NA; CDR3: CATRVGEATEAFF
V: TRBV7-9; size: once; CDR3: CASSFEFNTEAFF
V: TRBV18; size: NA; CDR3: CASSMSENTEAFF
V: TRBV3-1/TRBV3-2; size: once; CDR3: CASSRLLAGETQYF
V: TRBV19; size: NA; CDR3: CASSLGQLSTDTQYF
V: TRBV2; size: NA; CDR3: CASSDLGGGPPGTDTQYF
V: TRBV12-3/TRBV12-4; size: NA; CDR3: CASSLKLSSPLHF
V: TRBV11-2; size: many; CDR3: CASSWIWTSGRTNTGELFF
V: TRBV19; size: NA; CDR3: CASSIARVSYNEQFF
V: TRBV7-9; size: once; CDR3: CASSLGLAGALDTQYF
V: TRBV5-1; size: few; CDR3: CASSFTSGGTYEQYF